Following are 26 T cell receptor beta chains from one sample sequenced in a study. MiXCR was run by TCRdb on the 5' RACE reads, yielding one entry per CDR3 protein. The table records roughly 45,000 distinct CDR3 sequences, around 28% of them present only once. The sample consisted of tumor-infiltrating memory CD4+ T cells sorted from the breast tumor. Subset defined: memory CD4+ T cells, CD4+CD45RO+CD25-. These receptors were taken from a female donor with breast cancer.

The sample holds a few counts of this clonotype. V gene TRBV10-3 combines with J gene TRBJ2-5; the D is unclear. This CDR3 has 12 residues. Per germline, CDR1 ENHRY and CDR2 SYGVKD. The V end lost 2 bases, the J end lost 1 base, and 2 bases lay between the germline ends. The CDR3 sequence: CAISEPQETQYF. DNA for the CDR3: TGTGCCATCAGTGAGCCCCAAGAGACCCAGTACTTC.

The chain uses TRBV12-3 or TRBV12-4 and TRBJ2-7; D unclear. V gave up 5 bases and J gave up 0 bases, with 5 bases separating them. This CDR3 spans 12 amino acids. The CDR3 region has the DNA TGTGCCAGCAGTACCCCCTCCTACGAGCAGTACTTC. Translation gives CASSTPSYEQYF.

The chain is built from TRBV9 and TRBJ2-6; D is possibly TRBD2 (6 bases). Trimming pared 4 bases from V and 4 bases from J, leaving 12 bases between. Germline CDR1 is SGDLS and CDR2 is YYNGEE. CDR3 size: 15 residues. This CDR3 is CASSTRGGGANVLTF. The CDR3 nucleotides are TGTGCCAGCAGCACCCGTGGGGGGGGGGCCAACGTCCTGACTTTC.

This clonotype showed up just a few times. V gene TRBV14 combines with J gene TRBJ1-6; D gene uncertain. Germline V gene sequence: CDR1 SGHDN, CDR2 FVKESK. CDR3 length: 14 amino acids. Trimming removed 3 bases at V and 3 bases at J, with 6 bases between. The CDR3 DNA follows: TGTGCCAGCAGCCAGGGAGGCTATAATTCACCCCTCCACTTT. This sequence encodes CASSQGGYNSPLHF.

The chain links TRBV27 to TRBJ2-5; D may be TRBD2 (6 bases). V was shortened by 6 bases and J by 2 bases, with 13 bases between the two germline ends. The CDR3 extends over 14 amino acids. From germline, CDR1 is MNHEY and CDR2 SMNVEV (reference sequence). In DNA, the CDR3 is TGTGCCAGCAGGCTGCGGGGATTTCAAGAGACCCAGTACTTC. Amino acids: CASRLRGFQETQYF.

The gene calls are TRBV4-1 and TRBJ1-1; D unresolved. The CDR3 totals 12 residues. CDR1 MGHRA and CDR2 YSYEKL come from the germline V gene. Trimming shortened V by 4 bases and J by 5 bases, and 8 bases separated the two germline ends. The CDR3 coding sequence is TGCGCCAGCAGCCCGGGTTTTACTGAAGCTTTCTTT. This gives the protein CASSPGFTEAFF.

This chain connects TRBV6-6 to TRBJ1-5; D uncertain. CDR3 length: 14 amino acids. V was cut by 1 base and J by 5 bases, with 9 bases left in between. The germline V gene encodes CDR1 MNHNY and CDR2 SVGAGI (reference sequence). The CDR3 bases are TGTGCCAGCAGTTACTGGGGAGGGCATCAGCCCCAGCATTTT. Protein product: CASSYWGGHQPQHF.

V and J are TRBV7-3 and TRBJ2-3; TRBD1 matches at 10 bases. V was clipped by 3 bases and J by 4 bases; unmatched bases: 4. Germline V CDR1 and CDR2: SGHTA, FQGTGA. CDR3 length equals 15 residues. The CDR3 bases are TGTGCCAGCAGCTTCGACAGGGGGCCGGCAGATACGCAGTATTTT. This translates into CASSFDRGPADTQYF.

This clonotype was seen once. Given a much more abundant clone one base away, this may be a read error. V gene TRBV12-3 or TRBV12-4 combines with J gene TRBJ2-7; D is unresolved. The CDR3 runs 11 residues. CDR3 residues: CTSSQSYEQYF. In DNA form, the CDR3 reads TGTACCAGCAGTCAATCCTACGAGCAGTACTTC.

The chain couples TRBV29-1 to TRBJ2-3; 7 positions agree with TRBD2. J lost 3 bases, V lost 8 bases, and 14 bases had no gene match. Looked up from germline, CDR1 is SQVTM and CDR2 is ANQGSEA. The CDR3 runs to 15 residues. CDR3 nucleotides: TGCAGCCATGGCGGCGGGAGTAGGGCTACAGATACGCAGTATTTT. Its translation is CSHGGGSRATDTQYF.

As to this clonotype: Compared with germline, one end of the junction differs, possibly owing to a read error. The chain links TRBV4-3 to TRBJ2-7, with 11 bases that match TRBD2. Germline CDR1 reads LGHNA; CDR2 reads YSLEER. The CDR3 has 18 residues. In DNA form, the CDR3 reads TGTGCCAGCAGCCAAGATGCCCCTCTAGCGGGAGGATCCTACGAGCAGTACTTC. Its translation is CASSQDAPLAGGSYEQYF.

This clonotype was seen ten or more times. In DNA form, the CDR3 reads TGTGCCAGCAGCTTAGGGGGGATGGGCCCCCAGCATTTT. Its protein product is CASSLGGMGPQHF. The rearrangement links TRBV5-5 to TRBJ1-5; maybe TRBD1 (6 bases). Germline values: CDR1 SGHKS, CDR2 YYEKEE (reference sequence). CDR3 length equals 13 residues. With 2 bases removed from V and 10 bases from J, the gap between germline ends came to 13 bases.

By proportion, this clonotype is medium-sized. The chain is built from TRBV7-3 and TRBJ2-2; D is possibly TRBD1 (6 bases). V dropped 5 bases and J dropped 1 base, with 8 bases sitting between them. The CDR3 length is 14 residues. Germline V gene data show CDR1 as SGHTA and CDR2 as FQGTGA. The CDR3 loop is CASSLTGNTGELFF. Here the CDR3 DNA reads TGTGCCAGCAGCCTGACAGGGAACACCGGGGAGCTGTTTTTT.

This sequence joins TRBV12-3 or TRBV12-4 and TRBJ1-1, with D uncertain. The CDR3 has 13 amino acids. Trimming shortened V by 2 bases and J by 5 bases, and 9 bases separated the two germline ends. This chain's CDR3 is CASSLNPGTEAFF. CDR3 nucleotides: TGTGCCAGCAGTTTAAATCCGGGTACTGAAGCTTTCTTT.

This clonotype was observed many times. The chain links TRBV28 to TRBJ1-2; D uncertain. The germline V gene encodes CDR1 MDHEN and CDR2 SYDVKM. The CDR3 runs 12 residues. V was shortened by 3 bases and J by 8 bases, with 10 bases between the two germline ends. The DNA of the CDR3 is TGTGCCAGCAGTTTGGGAGGGCTCGGCTACACCTTC. Translated: CASSLGGLGYTF.

This chain links TRBV3-1 with TRBJ2-1, with TRBD2 identical over 8 bases. The J segment lost 12 bases and the V segment lost 0 bases, leaving 10 bases of the junction unmatched. Germline assignment: CDR1 LGHDT and CDR2 YNNKEL (reference sequence). The CDR3 runs 15 residues. CDR3 in amino acids: CASSQDGSGTSVQFF. The CDR3 nucleotides read TGTGCCAGCAGCCAAGACGGTAGCGGGACATCCGTGCAGTTCTTC.

This rearrangement joins TRBV4-1 to TRBJ2-7; 7 nucleotides align to TRBD2. The junction had 3 bases not matched to a gene; V was cut back by 5 bases and J by 2 bases. The CDR3 consists of 13 residues. Germline-derived CDR1 and CDR2 are MGHRA and YSYEKL. The CDR3 reads CASSRGTTYEQYF. CDR3 nucleotides: TGCGCCAGCAGCAGAGGGACTACCTACGAGCAGTACTTC.

Details on this clonotype: One end of the junction varies from germline; a read error may be responsible. The gene calls are TRBV6-5 and TRBJ2-7, with D possibly matching TRBD2 (6 bases). This CDR3 contains 14 residues. Germline CDR1 MNHEY, CDR2 SVGAGI. The CDR3 loop is CTSSYSTSRNEQYF. Here the CDR3 DNA reads TGTACCAGCAGTTACTCTACTAGCCGAAACGAGCAGTACTTC.

This clonotype showed up just a few times. The CDR3 ends on some other residue instead of the conserved phenylalanine or tryptophan, so this is likely a read error. The chain links TRBV4-3 to TRBJ2-1; D not certain. The CDR3 has 16 residues. Germline CDR1 reads LGHNA; CDR2 reads YSLEER. Trimming removed 1 base from V and 3 bases from J, with 13 bases in between. CDR3 coding DNA: TGCGCCAGCAGCCAAGGACCACTTCAACGCTACAATGAGCAGTTCCTC. Translation: CASSQGPLQRYNEQFL.

This clonotype was seen at least ten times. The chain couples TRBV7-3 to TRBJ2-6; D not resolved. Trimming took off 8 bases at V and 0 bases at J, with 2 bases between the two ends. This CDR3 contains 12 residues. The germline CDR1 and CDR2 sequences are SGHTA and FQGTGA. The CDR3, as DNA: TGTGCCAGCCGCTCTGGGGCCAACGTCCTGACTTTC. Translating gives CASRSGANVLTF.

The V call is TRBV7-2, the J call TRBJ2-6; D assignment may be TRBD1 or TRBD2 (6 bases each). This CDR3 comprises 15 residues. The V gene's germline CDR1 is SGHTA and CDR2 FQGNSA. Trimming took 5 bases from V and 2 from J, leaving 10 bases between them. The DNA of the CDR3 is TGTGCCAGCAGCCGGAGGGGGGCTGGGGCCAACGTCCTGACTTTC. This translates into CASSRRGAGANVLTF.

The chain employs TRBV9 and TRBJ2-2; the D call may be TRBD1 or TRBD2 (5 bases each). CDR1 and CDR2 from the germline V gene are SGDLS and YYNGEE. Between the trimmed V and J ends, which lost 6 bases and 8 bases, there was a span of 17 bases. This CDR3 comprises 14 residues. The CDR3 sequence is CASTRDPRSGELFF. Written as DNA, the CDR3 is TGTGCCAGCACACGGGACCCTCGCTCAGGGGAGCTGTTTTTT.

The gene calls are TRBV12-3 or TRBV12-4 and TRBJ2-2; D is unresolved. Trimming took 3 bases from V and 4 from J, leaving 9 bases between them. CDR3 length: 14 amino acids. CDR3 sequence: CASSFLGATGELFF. DNA of the CDR3: TGTGCCAGCAGTTTTTTGGGTGCCACCGGGGAGCTGTTTTTT.

V gene TRBV7-8 combines with J gene TRBJ1-6, with 7 bases matching TRBD1. Germline values: CDR1 SGHVS, CDR2 FQNEAQ. This CDR3 spans 17 amino acids. V was clipped by 5 bases and J by 2 bases; unmatched bases: 9. CDR3 bases: TGTGCCAGCAGCCCAAGGACAGGAGAGCCCTATAATTCACCCCTCCACTTT. Translated, it gives CASSPRTGEPYNSPLHF.

V is TRBV4-2 and J is TRBJ2-3; no definite D call. Germline V lookup: CDR1 LGHNA, CDR2 YNFKEQ. The V end lost 3 bases, the J end lost 2 bases, and 9 bases lay between the germline ends. The CDR3 contains 14 residues. CDR3 amino acids: CASSHWGNTDTQYF. The CDR3 region has the DNA TGTGCCAGCAGCCACTGGGGTAACACAGATACGCAGTATTTT.

This clonotype was observed at least ten times. The J gene is TRBJ1-3, the V gene TRBV5-1; D ambiguous. Germline CDR1 is SGHRS and CDR2 is YFSETQ. The V end was cut by 0 bases, the J end by 3 bases, with 13 bases between. The CDR3 loop spans 16 amino acids. This CDR3 reads CASSLAASDGGNTIYF. The CDR3 nucleotides are TGCGCCAGCAGCTTGGCTGCCTCCGATGGTGGAAACACCATATATTTT. Together with reference TRBV5-1 and TRBJ1-3, the CDR3 gives the full variable domain: KAGVTQTPRYLIKTRGQQVTLSCSPISGHRSVSWYQQTPGQGLQFLFEYFSETQRNKGNFPGRFSGRQFSNSRSEMNVSTLELGDSALYLCASSLAASDGGNTIYFGEGSWLTVV.